The 27 T cell receptor beta chains in this list originate from one sample, sequenced in a study of blood T cell repertoires in COVID-19. Using immunoSEQ multiplex PCR, the repertoire was profiled, and TCRdb retains in-frame clones only, with some absent. The sample carries about 150,000 clones, approximately 91% recorded once. Input material: peripheral blood. The source of these receptors is a man aged 18 to 30 with COVID-19, enrolled during active disease.

The chain joins TRBV7-6 to TRBJ2-1, with D tentatively TRBD1 (7 bases). V lost 1 base, J lost 0 bases, and 10 bases lay in between. This CDR3 region has 16 residues. Germline loops: CDR1 SGHVS, CDR2 FNYEAQ. The CDR3 DNA follows: TGTGCCAGCAGCTTAGGCGGGACAGTCTCCTACAATGAGCAGTTCTTC. Amino acids: CASSLGGTVSYNEQFF.

Details on this clone: An end of the junction does not agree with germline; a read error may underlie this. The chain links TRBV7-9 to TRBJ2-7, with 7 bases aligning to TRBD1. The CDR3 runs 14 residues. CDR1 is SEHNR and CDR2 is FQNEAQ in the germline V gene (reference sequence). CDR3 bases: TGTGCCAGCAGCCCGGGACAGCAGTCCTCCGAGCAGTACTTC. This encodes CASSPGQQSSEQYF.

The chain is built from TRBV9 and TRBJ2-3; D gene ambiguous. The V gene's germline CDR1 is SGDLS and CDR2 YYNGEE. The V gene lost 0 bases and the J gene lost 3 bases, with 5 bases spanning the gap. The CDR3 sequence is 13 residues long. This CDR3 is CASSVAVTDTQYF. The CDR3 nucleotides are TGTGCCAGCAGCGTAGCTGTTACAGATACGCAGTATTTT.

V gene TRBV6-5 combines with J gene TRBJ2-5; D is uncertain. CDR1 and CDR2 from the germline V gene are MNHEY and SVGAGI. This CDR3 has 11 residues. V was pared by 7 bases and J by 7 bases, with 10 bases between. The CDR3 DNA is TGTGCCAGCACCTCCACCGGGACCCAGTACTTC. Translated, it gives CASTSTGTQYF.

The rearrangement uses TRBV3-1 (or the pseudogene TRBV3-2) and TRBJ1-2; 8 positions match TRBD1. Germline V lookup: CDR1 LGHDT, CDR2 YNNKEL (reference sequence). The CDR3 is 18 residues long. V lost 0 bases to trimming and J lost 4 bases; unmatched junction nucleotides: 13. CDR3 in DNA: TGTGCCAGCAGCCAAGATCTGGGCCAGGGGGCTTTAGTCTATGGCTACACCTTC. It is translated as CASSQDLGQGALVYGYTF.

The chain recombines TRBV6-1 with TRBJ2-7, with TRBD1 matching over 10 bases. With V trimmed by 2 bases and J by 1 base, 2 bases remained unmatched. CDR3 size: 15 residues. Germline V lookup: CDR1 MNHNS, CDR2 SASEGT. The CDR3 is CASSERDRGSYEQYF. The DNA for the CDR3 is TGTGCCAGCAGTGAAAGGGACAGGGGTTCCTACGAGCAGTACTTC.

This chain joins TRBV27 and TRBJ2-7; 10 bases fit TRBD2. The V segment lost 1 base and the J segment 4 bases; nucleotides outside the gene matches: 7. Germline V gene data show CDR1 as MNHEY and CDR2 as SMNVEV (reference sequence). The CDR3 runs 16 residues. The CDR3 DNA reads TGTGCCAGCAGTTTATTCCCTAGCGGGAGTAGATACGAGCAGTACTTC. Translating gives CASSLFPSGSRYEQYF.

The V gene is TRBV14, the J gene TRBJ2-3; D remains ambiguous. Trimming shortened V by 4 bases and J by 3 bases, and 5 bases separated the two germline ends. Germline CDR1 SGHDN, CDR2 FVKESK. The CDR3 is 12 residues long. This chain's CDR3 is CASSLVTDTQYF. In nucleotides, the CDR3 is TGTGCCAGCAGCCTAGTTACAGATACGCAGTATTTT. Looking up the rest from reference TRBV14 and TRBJ2-3 gives the full variable domain: EAGVTQFPSHSVIEKGQTVTLRCDPISGHDNLYWYRRVMGKEIKFLLHFVKESKQDESGMPNNRFLAERTGGTYSTLKVQPAELEDSGVYFCASSLVTDTQYFGPGTRLTVL.

The gene calls are TRBV20-1 and TRBJ2-1, with 11 positions matching TRBD2. CDR1 DFQATT and CDR2 SNEGSKA come from the germline V gene (reference sequence). V lost 3 bases to trimming and J lost 7 bases; unmatched junction nucleotides: 5. This CDR3 is 14 amino acids long. Here the CDR3 DNA reads TGCAGTGCTAGTCATAGCGGGAGGGGGAATGAGCAGTTCTTC. Protein sequence: CSASHSGRGNEQFF.

CDR3 protein: CASSPGLTGELFF. In nucleotides, the CDR3 is TGTGCCAGCAGCCCGGGACTCACCGGGGAGCTGTTTTTT. J is TRBJ2-2 and V is TRBV5-6, with D possibly matching TRBD2 (6 bases). This CDR3 has 13 residues. The V and J ends lost 4 bases and 4 bases respectively, with 8 bases between them. CDR1 and CDR2 from the germline V gene are SGHDT and YYEEEE.

The chain's CDR3 is CASSTTGGYGYTF. Here the CDR3 DNA reads TGTGCCAGCAGCACGACAGGGGGTTATGGCTACACCTTC. The chain couples TRBV6-5 to TRBJ1-2; 9 nucleotides align to TRBD1. The V and J ends lost 6 bases and 5 bases, in that order; junction bases with no gene match: 4. Germline values: CDR1 MNHEY, CDR2 SVGAGI. The CDR3 is made up of 13 amino acids.

This sequence joins TRBV15 and TRBJ2-7, with 8 bases that match TRBD2. The CDR3 contains 14 residues. V was pared by 3 bases and J by 6 bases, with 7 bases of the junction left unmatched. CDR1 LNHNV and CDR2 YYDKDF come from the germline V gene (reference sequence). The CDR3 sequence: CATSRALTSGEQYF. As DNA, the CDR3 is TGTGCCACCAGCAGGGCACTTACTAGCGGCGAGCAGTACTTC.

This chain uses TRBV2 with TRBJ1-2; D might be TRBD1 (6 bases). Germline V gene lookup returns CDR1 SNHLY and CDR2 FYNNEI. Trimming took off 6 bases at V and 3 bases at J, with 11 bases between the two ends. The CDR3 runs 13 residues. CDR3 amino acids: CASSPQGHYGYTF. CDR3 nucleotide sequence: TGTGCCAGCAGCCCACAGGGACACTATGGCTACACCTTC.

This CDR3 reads CASSPSPGQGVSHEQYF. The CDR3 coding sequence is TGTGCCAGCAGCCCCTCACCCGGACAGGGAGTTTCCCACGAGCAGTACTTC. This sequence joins TRBV9 and TRBJ2-7; 8 nucleotides agree with TRBD1. CDR1 SGDLS and CDR2 YYNGEE come from the germline V gene. J was trimmed by 5 bases and V by 4 bases; bases with no gene match: 17. The CDR3 extends over 17 amino acids.

V is TRBV30 and J is TRBJ2-7; TRBD2 matches at 7 bases. In germline, CDR1 is GTSNPN, CDR2 SVGIG (reference sequence). V gave up 2 bases and J gave up 2 bases; unmatched junction bases: 6. The CDR3 extends over 14 amino acids. The CDR3 protein is CAWSRVAGPYEQYF. In DNA form, the CDR3 reads TGTGCCTGGAGTAGAGTAGCGGGCCCCTACGAGCAGTACTTC.

The chain is built from TRBV7-6 and TRBJ2-7; 8 bases are shared with TRBD1. The CDR3 contains 14 residues. V shed 5 bases, J shed 3 bases, and the junction held 6 bases outside the gene matches. CDR1 is SGHVS, CDR2 FNYEAQ, per germline. In DNA form, the CDR3 reads TGTGCCAGCAGCCCAGGGGGCCTCAACTACGAGCAGTACTTC. Protein product: CASSPGGLNYEQYF.

This chain uses TRBV7-8 with TRBJ2-1; possibly TRBD2 for D (5 bases). The CDR3 sequence is 14 residues long. Trimming removed 1 base from V and 5 bases from J, with 9 bases in between. The V gene's germline CDR1 is SGHVS and CDR2 FQNEAQ. The CDR3 here is CASSLVVGDNEQFF. The CDR3 region has the DNA TGTGCCAGCAGCTTAGTTGTCGGGGACAATGAGCAGTTCTTC.

This chain connects TRBV24-1 to TRBJ2-1; possible D gene TRBD2, 5 bases. CDR1 is KGHDR, CDR2 SFDVKD, per germline. CDR3 size: 16 residues. V lost 4 bases and J 7 bases, leaving 19 bases between the germline ends. DNA of the CDR3: TGTGCCACCAGTGACCCTGATCCAACGGGATTTAATGAGCAGTTCTTC. It encodes CATSDPDPTGFNEQFF.

V gene TRBV5-1 combines with J gene TRBJ2-5; TRBD2 agrees at 7 bases. Per the germline V gene, CDR1 is SGHRS and CDR2 is YFSETQ. V dropped 4 bases and J dropped 5; count of bases not matched to a gene: 17. This CDR3 contains 17 residues. CDR3 nucleotide sequence: TGCGCCAGCAGCCGCACCGGGACTACCAGTCCGAGGGAGACCCAGTACTTC. The encoded protein is CASSRTGTTSPRETQYF.

The J gene is TRBJ2-7, the V gene TRBV12-3 or TRBV12-4; 10 bases agree with TRBD1. CDR3 length equals 13 residues. J was trimmed by 5 bases and V by 3 bases; bases with no gene match: 1. The CDR3, as DNA: TGTGCCAGCAGTTTTGGGACAGGGGACGAGCAGTACTTC. This translates into CASSFGTGDEQYF.

The chain recombines TRBV5-4 with TRBJ2-6; 8 bases map to TRBD1. Germline V gene sequence: CDR1 SGHNT, CDR2 YYREEE (reference sequence). The ends lost 4 bases at V and 2 bases at J; junction bases unmatched: 8. The length of the CDR3 is 17 residues. The CDR3 here is CASSRGQGGAGANVLTF. CDR3 nucleotides: TGTGCCAGCAGCCGAGGACAGGGTGGGGCTGGGGCCAACGTCCTGACTTTC.

The chain is built from TRBV6-2 or TRBV6-3 and TRBJ2-2; TRBD2 might be the D (5 bases). The germline CDR1 and CDR2 sequences are MNHEY and SVGEGT. The CDR3 is 16 residues long. The V and J ends lost 2 bases and 4 bases respectively, with 14 bases between them. CDR3: CASSYDGRVFTGELFF. The CDR3 DNA reads TGTGCCAGCAGTTACGATGGGCGGGTATTCACCGGGGAGCTGTTTTTT.

With respect to this clone: One junction end disagrees with the germline gene, perhaps due to a read error. The rearrangement joins TRBV28 to TRBJ1-4, with D possibly matching TRBD1 (5 bases). The CDR3 sequence is 16 residues long. CDR1 is MDHEN and CDR2 is SYDVKM in the germline V gene. The CDR3 region is CASSLRSGRVNEKLLF. As DNA, the CDR3 is TGTGCCAGCAGTTTAAGGTCAGGCAGGGTTAATGAAAAACTGCTTTTT.

This clone has a single count. The CDR3 region has the DNA TGTGCCATCACGGCGGGAGGGCCCCCGGACACCGGGGAGCTGTTTTTT. Protein sequence: CAITAGGPPDTGELFF. The rearrangement uses TRBV10-3 and TRBJ2-2, with 9 bases fitting TRBD2. The CDR3 sequence is 16 residues long. Germline V gene lookup returns CDR1 ENHRY and CDR2 SYGVKD. Losses at the gene ends were 7 bases for V and 3 bases for J; bases not matched to a gene: 9.

V is TRBV5-4 and J is TRBJ2-1, with TRBD2 matching 8 bases. Germline V CDR1 and CDR2: SGHNT, YYREEE (reference sequence). J was trimmed by 5 bases and V by 2 bases; bases with no gene match: 6. The CDR3 is made up of 15 amino acids. Written as DNA, the CDR3 is TGTGCCAGCAGCTTACCGGGACTAGGCCACAATGAGCAGTTCTTC. As protein: CASSLPGLGHNEQFF. Supplemented by reference TRBV5-4 and TRBJ2-1, the full variable domain reads ETGVTQSPTHLIKTRGQQVTLRCSSQSGHNTVSWYQQALGQGPQFIFQYYREEENGRGNFPPRFSGLQFPNYSSELNVNALELDDSALYLCASSLPGLGHNEQFFGPGTRLTVL.

V and J are TRBV2 and TRBJ2-1; TRBD2 matches at 7 bases. CDR1 and CDR2 from the germline V gene are SNHLY and FYNNEI. Germline trimming cut 6 bases from V and 4 bases from J; bases unmatched to any gene: 0. There are 12 residues in the CDR3. This chain's CDR3 is CASRGGYNEQFF. CDR3 sequence (DNA): TGTGCCAGCAGGGGGGGGTACAATGAGCAGTTCTTC.

The chain employs TRBV6-5 and TRBJ2-7; D is possibly TRBD2 (6 bases). The V end lost 8 bases, the J end lost 3 bases, and 14 bases lay between the germline ends. The CDR3 length is 13 residues. Per the germline V gene, CDR1 is MNHEY and CDR2 is SVGAGI. The CDR3 spells CASSAQGGYEQYF. CDR3 bases: TGTGCCAGCTCAGCTCAGGGAGGCTACGAGCAGTACTTC.